The rows below give T cell receptor beta chains drawn from one sample of a study of regulatory T cells in long-lasting Graves disease. Each CDR3 protein gets one entry after TCRdb re-called the multiplex PCR reads with MiXCR. The sample records around 400,000 distinct CDR3 sequences, roughly a sixth being singletons. The sequenced sample was peripheral blood mononuclear cells (PBMCs), obtained at new diagnosis, from a patient treated with antithyroid drugs. These receptors all come from a female donor with Graves disease. The CDR3 runs from the conserved cysteine through the conserved F or W. D genes are given only for firm matches. Expanded clones are given a class, and other clones once, few, many or no size at all.

CDR3,DNA,J,size,D,V
CASSRKGVSSSSNQPQHF,TGTGCCAGCAGCCGCAAGGGGGTTTCGTCCTCTAGCAATCAGCCCCAGCATTTT,TRBJ1-5,many,-,TRBV7-8
CSGAGVETQYF,TGCAGCGGGGCGGGTGTTGAGACCCAGTACTTC,TRBJ2-5,-,-,TRBV29-1
CASSNDRGRTEAFF,TGTGCCAGCAGCAACGACAGGGGGCGCACTGAAGCTTTCTTT,TRBJ1-1,many,TRBD1,TRBV7-2
CAIGTGTGDIYGYTF,TGTGCCATCGGTACCGGGACAGGCGACATTTATGGCTACACCTTC,TRBJ1-2,few,TRBD1,TRBV10-3
CASTYTDTQYF,TGTGCCAGCACCTACACAGATACGCAGTATTTT,TRBJ2-3,many,-,TRBV7-2
CASSPAVFEAFF,TGTGCCAGCAGCCCAGCAGTGTTTGAAGCTTTCTTT,TRBJ1-1,many,-,TRBV7-2
CASARFGTDTQYF,TGTGCTAGTGCCCGCTTCGGAACAGATACGCAGTATTTT,TRBJ2-3,-,-,TRBV12-5
CATSRGRTGVTLGSPLHF,TGTGCCACCAGCAGAGGACGGACAGGGGTGACCTTAGGGTCACCCCTCCACTTT,TRBJ1-6,-,TRBD1,TRBV15
CASSLQWRSNEQFF,TGTGCCAGCAGTTTACAATGGCGTTCCAATGAGCAGTTCTTC,TRBJ2-1,many,-,TRBV27
CASSQGERYTDTQYF,TGTGCCAGCAGCCAAGGGGAGCGATACACAGATACGCAGTATTTT,TRBJ2-3,many,-,TRBV14
CATEQGGSSTDTQYF,TGTGCCACCGAACAGGGGGGCTCTAGCACAGATACGCAGTATTTT,TRBJ2-3,-,TRBD1,TRBV24-1
CASSLGPGDYEQYF,TGTGCCAGCAGCTTAGGTCCAGGGGATTACGAGCAGTACTTC,TRBJ2-7,many,-,TRBV11-2
CASSLDTGGVKAHTEAFF,TGCGCCAGCAGCTTGGATACAGGGGGTGTTAAAGCACACACTGAAGCTTTCTTT,TRBJ1-1,many,TRBD1,TRBV5-1
CASSLGWEGTDTQYF,TGTGCCAGCAGTTTAGGATGGGAAGGCACAGATACGCAGTATTTT,TRBJ2-3,many,-,TRBV27
CASSLGLAGGHQETQYF,TGTGCCAGCAGTTTAGGCCTAGCGGGGGGACACCAAGAGACCCAGTACTTC,TRBJ2-5,many,TRBD2,TRBV27
CATRVANAEAFF,TGTGCCACCCGGGTAGCTAACGCTGAAGCTTTCTTT,TRBJ1-1,-,-,TRBV24-1
CASSASTGTSTDTQYF,TGTGCCAGCAGTGCCTCGACAGGGACCTCAACAGATACGCAGTATTTT,TRBJ2-3,many,TRBD1,TRBV27
CSARPGTGKVGGIQYF,TGCAGTGCTCGACCCGGGACAGGGAAGGTGGGGGGCATTCAGTACTTC,TRBJ2-4,-,TRBD1,TRBV20-1
CASSRQGAPGSPLHF,TGTGCCAGCAGTCGGCAGGGGGCGCCTGGTTCACCCCTCCACTTT,TRBJ1-6,many,TRBD1,TRBV12-3/TRBV12-4
CATSGLELGTDTQYF,TGTGCCACCAGTGGGTTGGAGCTTGGCACAGATACGCAGTATTTT,TRBJ2-3,-,-,TRBV24-1